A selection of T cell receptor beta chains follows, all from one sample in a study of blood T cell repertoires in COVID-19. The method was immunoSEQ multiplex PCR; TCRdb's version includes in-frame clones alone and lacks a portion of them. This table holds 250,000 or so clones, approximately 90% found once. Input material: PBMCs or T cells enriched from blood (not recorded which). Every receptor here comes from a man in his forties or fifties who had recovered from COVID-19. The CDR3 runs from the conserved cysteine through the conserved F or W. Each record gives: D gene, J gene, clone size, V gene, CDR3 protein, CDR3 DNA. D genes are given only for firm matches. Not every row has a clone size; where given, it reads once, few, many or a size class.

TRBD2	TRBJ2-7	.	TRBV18	CASSLTSGDREQYF	TGTGCCAGCTCCCTTACTAGCGGGGATCGGGAGCAGTACTTC
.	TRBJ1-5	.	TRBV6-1	CASSEGPALDIGQPQHF	TGTGCCAGCAGTGAAGGTCCGGCACTAGACATCGGTCAGCCCCAGCATTTT
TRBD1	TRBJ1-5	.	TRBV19	CASSAAGQGNQPQHF	TGTGCCAGTAGTGCGGCCGGACAGGGAAATCAGCCCCAGCATTTT
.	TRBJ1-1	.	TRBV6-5	CASIPGRITTEAFF	TGTGCCAGCATTCCAGGGAGGATAACCACTGAAGCTTTCTTT
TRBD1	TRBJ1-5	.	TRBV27	CASSPGDRGDQPQHF	TGTGCCAGCAGCCCCGGGGACAGGGGGGATCAGCCCCAGCATTTT
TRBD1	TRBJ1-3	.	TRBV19	CASSTTGIIGNTIYF	TGTGCCAGTAGTACGACAGGGATTATTGGAAACACCATATATTTT
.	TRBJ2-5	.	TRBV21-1	CASSKVLLQETQYF	TGTGCCAGCAGCAAAGTCTTACTCCAAGAGACCCAGTACTTC
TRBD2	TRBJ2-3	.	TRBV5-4	CASSSRLAPDTQYF	TGTGCCAGCAGCAGTCGACTAGCTCCAGATACGCAGTATTTT
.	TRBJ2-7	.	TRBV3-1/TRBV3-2	CASSQRASDISSYEQYF	TGTGCCAGCAGCCAAAGGGCTAGCGATATAAGCTCCTACGAGCAGTACTTC
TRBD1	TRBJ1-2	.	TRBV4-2	CASSQDPTGGAFGYTF	TGTGCCAGCAGCCAAGACCCGACAGGGGGTGCTTTTGGCTACACCTTC
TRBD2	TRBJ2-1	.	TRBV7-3	CASSLTPPGLAGPNNEQFF	TGTGCCAGCAGCTTAACGCCCCCGGGACTAGCGGGACCTAACAATGAGCAGTTCTTC
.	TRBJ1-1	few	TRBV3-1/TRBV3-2	CASSQDWNTEAFF	TGTGCCAGCAGCCAAGACTGGAACACTGAAGCTTTCTTT
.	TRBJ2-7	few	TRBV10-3	CATLGQGGPYEQYF	TGTGCCACCCTCGGGCAGGGCGGACCCTACGAGCAGTACTTC
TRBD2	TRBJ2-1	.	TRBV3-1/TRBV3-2	CASSPAKDGGSNEQFF	TGTGCCAGCAGCCCCGCCAAGGATGGCGGGAGTAATGAGCAGTTCTTC
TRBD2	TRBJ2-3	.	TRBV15	CATSSPALSSGSKTDTQYF	TGTGCCACCAGCAGCCCAGCCCTTTCCAGCGGGAGTAAGACAGATACGCAGTATTTT
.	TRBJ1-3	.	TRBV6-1	CASSEFVRGAGNTIYF	TGTGCCAGCAGTGAATTTGTTCGGGGTGCCGGAAACACCATATATTTT
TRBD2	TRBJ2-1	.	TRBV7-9	CAGGLANYNEQFF	TGTGCCGGAGGACTAGCTAACTACAATGAGCAGTTCTTC
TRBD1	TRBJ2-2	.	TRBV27	CASSSHRGTGGELFF	TGTGCCAGCAGTTCCCACAGGGGTACGGGCGGGGAGCTGTTTTTT
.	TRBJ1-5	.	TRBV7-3	CASSLAGISNQPQHF	TGTGCCAGCAGCTTAGCAGGGATTAGCAATCAGCCCCAGCATTTT
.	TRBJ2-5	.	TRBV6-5	CASSFSTAQETQYF	TGTGCCAGCAGTTTCTCCACAGCTCAAGAGACCCAGTACTTC
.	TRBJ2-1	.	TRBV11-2	CASSYLRGYGNEQFF	TGTGCCAGCAGCTATCTCAGGGGCTATGGCAATGAGCAGTTCTTC
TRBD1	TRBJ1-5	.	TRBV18	CASSPDRVEQPQHF	TGTGCCAGCTCTCCCGACAGGGTAGAACAGCCCCAGCATTTT
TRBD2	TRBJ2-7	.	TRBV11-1	CASSPTGGGTSYEQYF	TGTGCCAGCAGCCCCACGGGGGGAGGGACCTCCTACGAGCAGTACTTC
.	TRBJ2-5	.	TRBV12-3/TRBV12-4	CASSSTVRETQYF	TGTGCCAGCAGTTCGACAGTTCGGGAGACCCAGTACTTC
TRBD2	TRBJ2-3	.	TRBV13	CASSSRTSGATDTQYF	TGTGCCAGCAGCTCACGGACTAGCGGGGCTACAGATACGCAGTATTTT
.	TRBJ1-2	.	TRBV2	CASSERGFNYGYTF	TGTGCCAGCAGTGAGAGGGGGTTTAACTATGGCTACACCTTC
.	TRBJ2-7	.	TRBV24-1	CATSDPSPGSPYEQYF	TGTGCCACCAGTGACCCGAGTCCGGGTTCCCCCTACGAGCAGTACTTC
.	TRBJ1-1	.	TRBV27	CASSREGNTEAFF	TGTGCCAGCAGTCGGGAGGGGAACACTGAAGCTTTCTTT
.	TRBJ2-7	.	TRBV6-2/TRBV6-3	CASSYSTGLHTTNSYEQYF	TGTGCCAGCAGTTACTCGACGGGACTGCATACCACAAACTCCTACGAGCAGTACTTC